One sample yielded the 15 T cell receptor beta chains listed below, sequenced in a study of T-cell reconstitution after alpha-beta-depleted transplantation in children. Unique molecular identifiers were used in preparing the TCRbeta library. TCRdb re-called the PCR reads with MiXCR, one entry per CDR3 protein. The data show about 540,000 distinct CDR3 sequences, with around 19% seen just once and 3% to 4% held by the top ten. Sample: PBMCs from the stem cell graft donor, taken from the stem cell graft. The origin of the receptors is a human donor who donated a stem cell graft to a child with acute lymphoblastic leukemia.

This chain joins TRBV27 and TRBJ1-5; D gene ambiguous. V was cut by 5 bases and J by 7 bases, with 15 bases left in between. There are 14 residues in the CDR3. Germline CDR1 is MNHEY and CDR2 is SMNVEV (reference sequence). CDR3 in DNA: TGTGCCAGCAGTCCGACGCTTAGCGGCCAGCCCCAGCATTTT. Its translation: CASSPTLSGQPQHF.

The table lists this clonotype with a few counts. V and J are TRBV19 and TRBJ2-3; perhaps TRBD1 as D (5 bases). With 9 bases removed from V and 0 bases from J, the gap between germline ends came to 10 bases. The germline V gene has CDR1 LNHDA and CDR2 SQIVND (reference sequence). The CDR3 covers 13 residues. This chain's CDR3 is CASRPGSTDTQYF. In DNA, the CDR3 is TGTGCCAGCCGCCCAGGGAGCACAGATACGCAGTATTTT. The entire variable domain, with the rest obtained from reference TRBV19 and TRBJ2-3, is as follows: DGGITQSPKYLFRKEGQNVTLSCEQNLNHDAMYWYRQDPGQGLRLIYYSQIVNDFQKGDIAEGYSVSREKKESFPLTVTSAQKNPTAFYLCASRPGSTDTQYFGPGTRLTVL.

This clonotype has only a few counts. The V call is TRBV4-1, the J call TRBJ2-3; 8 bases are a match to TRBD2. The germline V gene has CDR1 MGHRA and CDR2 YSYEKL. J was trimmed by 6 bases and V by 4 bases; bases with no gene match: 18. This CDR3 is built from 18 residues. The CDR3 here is CASSRIPGGRSFMDTQYF. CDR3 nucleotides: TGCGCCAGCAGCCGAATCCCGGGGGGGCGGTCGTTTATGGATACGCAGTATTTT.

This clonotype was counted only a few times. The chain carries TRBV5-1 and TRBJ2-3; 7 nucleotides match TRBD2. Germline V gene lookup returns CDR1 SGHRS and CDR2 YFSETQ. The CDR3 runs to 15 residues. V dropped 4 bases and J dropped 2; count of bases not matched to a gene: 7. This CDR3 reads CASSLGTTPTDTQYF. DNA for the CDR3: TGCGCCAGCAGCCTGGGGACTACCCCCACAGATACGCAGTATTTT.

CDR3 coding DNA: TGTGCCAGCAGTGAACAGGGGACAGGGGTATCCACTGAAGCTTTCTTT. Its translation is CASSEQGTGVSTEAFF. The chain uses TRBV25-1 and TRBJ1-1, with 10 bases aligning to TRBD1. Germline V gene data show CDR1 as MGHDK and CDR2 as SYGVNS. V lost 2 bases to trimming and J lost 4 bases; unmatched junction nucleotides: 7. The CDR3 covers 16 residues.

The CDR3 region is CASSVTSNTDTQYF. For the CDR3, the DNA is TGTGCCAGCAGTGTGACTAGCAACACAGATACGCAGTATTTT. V gene TRBV2 combines with J gene TRBJ2-3, with 7 nucleotides matching TRBD2. J gave up 2 bases and V 4 bases, and 3 bases lay outside the gene matches. CDR1 is SNHLY, CDR2 FYNNEI, per germline. The CDR3 totals 14 residues.

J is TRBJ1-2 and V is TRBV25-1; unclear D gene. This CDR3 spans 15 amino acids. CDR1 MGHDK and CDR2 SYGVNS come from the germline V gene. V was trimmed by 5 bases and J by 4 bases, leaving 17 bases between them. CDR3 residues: CASSLGLTPGYGYTF. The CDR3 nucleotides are TGTGCCAGCAGTTTAGGACTGACCCCTGGCTATGGCTACACCTTC.

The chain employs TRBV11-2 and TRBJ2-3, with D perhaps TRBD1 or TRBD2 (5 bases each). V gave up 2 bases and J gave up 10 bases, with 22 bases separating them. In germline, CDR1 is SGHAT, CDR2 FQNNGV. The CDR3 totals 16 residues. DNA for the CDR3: TGTGCCAGCAGCTTACGTCGGGACGGGCCTCAAGGTGCGCAGTATTTT. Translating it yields CASSLRRDGPQGAQYF. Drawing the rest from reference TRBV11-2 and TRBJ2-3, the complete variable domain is EAGVAQSPRYKIIEKRQSVAFWCNPISGHATLYWYQQILGQGPKLLIQFQNNGVVDDSQLPKDRFSAERLKGVDSTLKIQPAKLEDSAVYLCASSLRRDGPQGAQYFGPGTRLTVL.

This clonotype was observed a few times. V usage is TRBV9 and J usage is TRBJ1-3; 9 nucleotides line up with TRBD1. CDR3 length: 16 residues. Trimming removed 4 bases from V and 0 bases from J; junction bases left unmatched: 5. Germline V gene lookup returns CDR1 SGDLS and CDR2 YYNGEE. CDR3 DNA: TGTGCCAGCAGCCCGCCGGGACAGGGCTCTGGAAACACCATATATTTT. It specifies CASSPPGQGSGNTIYF. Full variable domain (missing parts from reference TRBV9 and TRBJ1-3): DSGVTQTPKHLITATGQRVTLRCSPRSGDLSVYWYQQSLDQGLQFLIQYYNGEERAKGNILERFSAQQFPDLHSELNLSSLELGDSALYFCASSPPGQGSGNTIYFGEGSWLTVV.

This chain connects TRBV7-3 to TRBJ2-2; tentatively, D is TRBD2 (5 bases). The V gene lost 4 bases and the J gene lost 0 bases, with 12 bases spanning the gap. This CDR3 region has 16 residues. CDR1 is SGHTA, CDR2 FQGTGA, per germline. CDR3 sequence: CASSSPSGANTGELFF. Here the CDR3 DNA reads TGTGCCAGCAGCTCGCCCTCCGGGGCGAACACCGGGGAGCTGTTTTTT.

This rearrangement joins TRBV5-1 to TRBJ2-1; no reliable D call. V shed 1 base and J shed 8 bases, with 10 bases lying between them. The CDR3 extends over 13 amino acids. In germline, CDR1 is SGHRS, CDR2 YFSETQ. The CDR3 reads CASSLPNSYEQFF. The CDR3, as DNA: TGCGCCAGCAGCTTGCCTAATAGCTATGAGCAGTTCTTC.

CDR3 region: CASSPTPDVYGYTF. The CDR3 DNA is TGCGCCAGCAGCCCCACCCCAGACGTCTATGGCTACACCTTC. This chain links TRBV5-1 with TRBJ1-2; unclear D gene. Germline V gene data show CDR1 as SGHRS and CDR2 as YFSETQ. The CDR3 consists of 14 residues. Trimming cost V 4 bases and J 4 bases, with 14 bases left between them.

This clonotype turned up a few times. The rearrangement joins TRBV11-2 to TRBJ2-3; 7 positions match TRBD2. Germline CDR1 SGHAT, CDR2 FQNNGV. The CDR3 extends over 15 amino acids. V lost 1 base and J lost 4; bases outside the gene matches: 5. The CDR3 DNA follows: TGTGCCAGCAGCTTAGGCCCGACTAGCTCAGATACGCAGTATTTT. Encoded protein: CASSLGPTSSDTQYF.

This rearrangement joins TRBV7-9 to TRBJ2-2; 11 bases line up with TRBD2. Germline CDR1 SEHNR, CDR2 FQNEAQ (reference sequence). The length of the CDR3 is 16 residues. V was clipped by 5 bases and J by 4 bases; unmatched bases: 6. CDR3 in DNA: TGTGCCAGCAGCGCTCGACTAGCGGGAAGCACCGGGGAGCTGTTTTTT. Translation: CASSARLAGSTGELFF.

CDR3 amino acids: CSARSAPEKLFF. The CDR3 DNA reads as TGCAGTGCTAGGTCGGCCCCCGAAAAACTGTTTTTT. The J gene is TRBJ1-4, the V gene TRBV20-1, with no clear D. The CDR3 runs 12 residues. V lost 3 bases to trimming and J lost 8 bases, with 10 bases between them. From germline, CDR1 is DFQATT and CDR2 SNEGSKA (reference sequence).